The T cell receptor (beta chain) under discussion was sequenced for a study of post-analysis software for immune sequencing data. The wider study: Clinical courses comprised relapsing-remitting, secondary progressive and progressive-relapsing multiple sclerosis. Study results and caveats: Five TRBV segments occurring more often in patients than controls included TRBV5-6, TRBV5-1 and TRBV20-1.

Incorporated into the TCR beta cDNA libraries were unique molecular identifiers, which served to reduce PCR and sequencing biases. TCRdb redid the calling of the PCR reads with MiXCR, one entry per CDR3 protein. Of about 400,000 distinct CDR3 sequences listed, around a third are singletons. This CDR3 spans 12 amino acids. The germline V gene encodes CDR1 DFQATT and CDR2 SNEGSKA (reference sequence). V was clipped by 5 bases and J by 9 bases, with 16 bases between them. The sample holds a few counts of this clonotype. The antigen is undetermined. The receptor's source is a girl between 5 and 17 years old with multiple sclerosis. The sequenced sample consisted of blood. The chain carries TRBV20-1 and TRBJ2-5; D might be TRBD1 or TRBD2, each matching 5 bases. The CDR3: CSAPRDPRAQYF. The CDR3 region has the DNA TGCAGTGCTCCCCGGGACCCCCGGGCCCAGTACTTC.